One and the same sample provided the 5 T cell receptor beta chains below, sequenced in a study of T cell changes during pregnancy in multiple sclerosis. Libraries were prepared by immunoSEQ multiplex PCR; TCRdb keeps only in-frame clonotypes and omits some of them. The data show 80,000 or so clones, with over 85% seen just once and more than 0.85% held by the top ten. Source: peripheral blood, taken in the second trimester of pregnancy. Receptor source: a female donor in good health, enrolled as a control in a pregnancy study.

The V call is TRBV5-6, the J call TRBJ2-2; D is unresolved. Trimming shortened V by 0 bases and J by 4 bases, and 13 bases separated the two germline ends. CDR3 length: 16 amino acids. Germline V gene lookup returns CDR1 SGHDT and CDR2 YYEEEE. The CDR3 is CASSLGSGSVTGELFF. DNA of the CDR3: TGTGCCAGCAGCTTGGGGTCTGGTTCGGTCACCGGGGAGCTGTTTTTT.

J is TRBJ2-1 and V is TRBV7-9; 11 bases match TRBD2. The V gene's germline CDR1 is SEHNR and CDR2 FQNEAQ (reference sequence). The trim removed 3 bases at V and 4 bases at J, leaving 8 bases unmatched. The length of the CDR3 is 17 residues. CDR3 region: CASSFAQGLAEYNEQFF. The CDR3 nucleotides read TGTGCCAGCAGCTTTGCACAGGGACTAGCGGAGTACAATGAGCAGTTCTTC.

The V and J genes are TRBV7-9 and TRBJ2-3, with TRBD1 matching 8 bases. Unmatched junction bases numbered 11, after V lost 1 base and J lost 5 bases. The germline gives CDR1 SEHNR, CDR2 FQNEAQ (reference sequence). The CDR3 runs 17 residues. CDR3: CASSLGPGQEGRDTQYF. For the CDR3, the DNA is TGTGCCAGCAGCTTAGGCCCGGGACAGGAAGGAAGAGATACGCAGTATTTT.

This clone was detected only a few times. CDR3 protein: CASSEALEPSEAFF. CDR3 coding DNA: TGTGCCAGCAGTGAAGCGCTAGAACCTTCTGAAGCTTTCTTT. The chain has TRBV6-1 and TRBJ1-1; no definite D call. V lost 0 bases, J lost 6 bases, and 11 bases lay in between. The CDR3 runs 14 residues. Germline CDR1 reads MNHNS; CDR2 reads SASEGT.

This clone was observed a single time. The chain recombines TRBV11-1 with TRBJ2-7, with 8 bases identical to TRBD1. Germline assignment: CDR1 SGHAT and CDR2 FQDESV (reference sequence). Trimming cost V 4 bases and J 3 bases; bases outside gene matches: 14. The CDR3 extends over 17 amino acids. The CDR3 reads CASSSYGVQGARYEQYF. Written as DNA, the CDR3 is TGTGCCAGCAGCTCATACGGCGTGCAGGGGGCCCGCTACGAGCAGTACTTC.